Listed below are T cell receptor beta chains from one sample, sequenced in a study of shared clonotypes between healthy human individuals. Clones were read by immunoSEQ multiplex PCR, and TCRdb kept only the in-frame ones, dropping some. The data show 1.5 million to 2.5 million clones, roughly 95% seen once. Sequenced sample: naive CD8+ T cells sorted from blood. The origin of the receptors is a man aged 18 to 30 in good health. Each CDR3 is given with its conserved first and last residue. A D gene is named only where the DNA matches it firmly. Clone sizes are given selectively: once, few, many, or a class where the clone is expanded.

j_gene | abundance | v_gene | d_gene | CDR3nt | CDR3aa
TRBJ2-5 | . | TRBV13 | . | TGTGCCAGCAGCTTAGAACAGGACCAAGAGACCCAGTACTTC | CASSLEQDQETQYF
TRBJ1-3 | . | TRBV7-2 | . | TGTGCCAGCAGCTTAGTTGGGGAGGCCGGGAACACCATATATTTT | CASSLVGEAGNTIYF
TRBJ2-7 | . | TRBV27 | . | TGTGCCAGCAGATCTGGGACTCCCTACGAGCAGTACTTC | CASRSGTPYEQYF
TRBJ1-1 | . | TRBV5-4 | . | TGTGCCAGCAGCCTGGGTGTTGAAGCTTTCTTT | CASSLGVEAFF
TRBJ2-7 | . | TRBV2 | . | TGTGCCAGCAGTGGGGTCGGCTCCTACGAGCAGTACTTC | CASSGVGSYEQYF
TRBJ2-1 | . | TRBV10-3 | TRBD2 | TGTGCCATCAGTGGAGGGACTAGTTTCGATGAGCAGTTCTTC | CAISGGTSFDEQFF
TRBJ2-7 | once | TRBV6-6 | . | TGTGCCAGCAGCCCCGCGAGGCAGGGTGGCCACGAGCAGTACTTC | CASSPARQGGHEQYF
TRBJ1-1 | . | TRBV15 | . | TGTGCCACCAGCAGAGATAAGGGGCCAAACACTGAAGCTTTCTTT | CATSRDKGPNTEAFF
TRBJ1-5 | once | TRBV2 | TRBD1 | TGTGCCAGCAGTGTCTATCGGGACAGGGTTTCGAATCAGCCCCAGCATTTT | CASSVYRDRVSNQPQHF
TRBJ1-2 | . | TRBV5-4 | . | TGTGCCAGCAGCCGGGGACCGCTGGGCGGCTACACCTTC | CASSRGPLGGYTF